This T cell receptor (beta chain) was captured in a study of control samples from healthy donors and cancer patients. This CDR3 is built from 13 residues. Germline values: CDR1 MNHNS, CDR2 SASEGT. V was pared by 3 bases and J by 6 bases, with 6 bases between. Clones were sequenced by immunoSEQ multiplex PCR, and TCRdb holds only the in-frame ones, with some missing. The sample carries 50,000 to 75,000 clones, nearly 90% recorded once. The clonotype comes from a man aged 55 to 70 with colorectal cancer. Sequencing was carried out using PBMCs. V is TRBV6-1 and J is TRBJ1-6, with D possibly matching TRBD1 (6 bases). The CDR3 region has the DNA TGTGCCAGCAGTGACAGGGGTAATTCACCCCTCCACTTT. This gives the protein CASSDRGNSPLHF.